One sample yielded the 17 T cell receptor beta chains listed below, sequenced in a study of identical twins. TCRdb analysed the 5' RACE reads with MiXCR anew, one entry per CDR3 protein. The sample holds fewer than 500,000 distinct CDR3 sequences, roughly an eighth seen once. This same sample was also part of a study on yellow fever vaccine responses in identical twins.

The sequencing input was CD4+ T cells sorted from blood. These receptors all stem from a young woman in good health.

This clonotype was detected a few times. The CDR3 region is CASSPLPILKTLKPSSSYEQYF. CDR3 nucleotide sequence: TGTGCCAGCAGTCCTCTTCCCATTCTAAAGACATTGAAACCTTCGAGCTCCTACGAGCAGTACTTC. V is TRBV7-6 and J is TRBJ2-7; D is ambiguous. CDR1 and CDR2 (germline): SGHVS, FNYEAQ. The CDR3 has 22 residues. Deletions cut 6 bases from V and 0 bases from J, with 36 bases between.

V gene TRBV12-3 or TRBV12-4 combines with J gene TRBJ1-1, with 7 bases lining up with TRBD1. With 6 bases clipped from V and 3 bases from J, the junction kept 7 bases outside the gene matches. The CDR3 is made up of 14 amino acids. The DNA for the CDR3 is TGTGCCAGCAGCATCCAGGGGGAGCACACTGAAGCTTTCTTT. Translated: CASSIQGEHTEAFF.

This chain links TRBV6-2 or TRBV6-3 with TRBJ1-5, with D uncertain. The V and J ends lost 8 bases and 5 bases respectively, with 13 bases between them. The CDR3 covers 13 residues. Looked up from germline, CDR1 is MNHEY and CDR2 is SVGEGT. DNA of the CDR3: TGTGCCAGCTTGAGGCAGAAGGATCAGCCCCAGCATTTT. This codes for CASLRQKDQPQHF.

This chain connects TRBV28 to TRBJ1-2; weak D call: TRBD1 (5 bases). Germline-derived CDR1 and CDR2 are MDHEN and SYDVKM. This CDR3 contains 16 residues. V was cut by 5 bases and J by 10 bases, with 26 bases left in between. Here the CDR3 DNA reads TGTGCCAGCAGTCCATCTGAGGGTAGGGGCTCAGAGTCCTACACCTTC. It encodes CASSPSEGRGSESYTF.

The chain couples TRBV28 to TRBJ2-5, with TRBD1 matching over 10 bases. The V and J ends lost 4 bases and 5 bases, in that order; junction bases with no gene match: 13. CDR3 length equals 17 residues. The germline V gene has CDR1 MDHEN and CDR2 SYDVKM. This chain's CDR3 is CASSSPQGTGVEETQYF. In nucleotides, the CDR3 is TGTGCCAGCAGTTCGCCCCAAGGGACAGGGGTGGAGGAGACCCAGTACTTC.

This clonotype was counted only a few times. The rearrangement uses TRBV4-1 and TRBJ2-3; 7 bases agree with TRBD1. CDR1 MGHRA and CDR2 YSYEKL come from the germline V gene. Unmatched junction bases numbered 5, after V lost 1 base and J lost 1 base. The CDR3 length is 16 residues. The chain's CDR3 is CASSQVPGQRTDTQYF. CDR3 DNA sequence: TGCGCCAGCAGCCAAGTACCGGGACAGCGCACAGATACGCAGTATTTT.

The chain links TRBV9 to TRBJ2-7, with a possible D match to TRBD1 (6 bases). Trimming stripped 1 base from V and 6 bases from J, with 20 bases between. Germline V gene sequence: CDR1 SGDLS, CDR2 YYNGEE. The length of the CDR3 is 16 residues. The CDR3 region has the DNA TGTGCCAGCAGCGTAACCTCAGAGGGGGTGGGTACCGAGCAGTACTTC. Protein sequence: CASSVTSEGVGTEQYF.

This clonotype was observed many times. V gene TRBV28 combines with J gene TRBJ1-5; 8 bases map to TRBD1. Germline loops: CDR1 MDHEN, CDR2 SYDVKM. V trimming: 3 bases; J trimming: 2 bases; junction bases outside the gene matches: 12. This CDR3 comprises 18 residues. The CDR3 DNA reads TGTGCCAGCAGTTTTCCCTGGATCAGGGGGCGAGGCAATCAGCCCCAGCATTTT. Protein: CASSFPWIRGRGNQPQHF.

This clonotype has just a few counts. The V and J genes are TRBV6-6 and TRBJ2-1; perhaps TRBD1 as D (5 bases). The germline V gene encodes CDR1 MNHNY and CDR2 SVGAGI (reference sequence). V gave up 6 bases and J gave up 4 bases, with 10 bases separating them. The CDR3 length is 13 residues. The DNA of the CDR3 is TGTGCCAGCAGATCGGACAATTACAATGAGCAGTTCTTC. Translated, it gives CASRSDNYNEQFF.

This clonotype was observed a few times. V usage is TRBV5-6 and J usage is TRBJ2-7, with D possibly matching TRBD1 (6 bases). Germline V gene sequence: CDR1 SGHDT, CDR2 YYEEEE. The CDR3 covers 14 residues. Trimming took off 2 bases at V and 2 bases at J, with 11 bases between the two ends. CDR3 DNA: TGTGCCAGCAGCTTCGACCAGGGGACCTACGAGCAGTACTTC. Encoded protein: CASSFDQGTYEQYF.

The V and J genes are TRBV7-2 and TRBJ2-7; TRBD1 or TRBD2 may be the D gene (6 bases each). V was shortened by 1 base and J by 7 bases, with 11 bases between the two germline ends. The CDR3 is 13 residues long. Per germline, CDR1 SGHTA and CDR2 FQGNSA. The CDR3 is CASSLVGGWEQYF. The DNA of the CDR3 is TGTGCCAGCAGCTTAGTAGGGGGGTGGGAGCAGTACTTC.

In its sample, this clonotype was seen a few times. This chain joins TRBV7-8 and TRBJ2-7; 10 bases map to TRBD2. The CDR3 contains 15 residues. The V and J ends lost 2 bases and 5 bases, in that order; junction bases with no gene match: 6. Germline V gene data show CDR1 as SGHVS and CDR2 as FQNEAQ. DNA for the CDR3: TGTGCCAGCAGCTTAAGTAGCGGGAGGAGTGACGAGCAGTACTTC. It encodes CASSLSSGRSDEQYF.

This clonotype was counted between two and nine times. The chain combines TRBV5-1 with TRBJ1-2, with D perhaps TRBD1 (6 bases). The CDR3 covers 15 residues. Germline CDR1 and CDR2: SGHRS and YFSETQ. V was shortened by 3 bases and J by 4 bases, with 16 bases between the two germline ends. The CDR3, as DNA: TGCGCCAGCAGCTGGGGGGGACAAGCGACCTATGGCTACACCTTC. Protein sequence: CASSWGGQATYGYTF.

The table lists this clonotype with many counts. The chain joins TRBV12-3 or TRBV12-4 to TRBJ2-5; D is undetermined. This CDR3 region has 17 residues. V lost 2 bases and J lost 5, with 21 bases in between. The CDR3 loop reads CASSLRARALSGETQYF. The CDR3 DNA follows: TGTGCCAGCAGTTTAAGGGCTAGAGCCCTTTCTGGGGAGACCCAGTACTTC.

The sample holds a few counts of this clonotype. The chain employs TRBV7-2 and TRBJ2-3, with 10 bases aligning to TRBD1. CDR3 size: 16 residues. The ends lost 1 base at V and 5 bases at J; junction bases unmatched: 6. The V gene's germline CDR1 is SGHTA and CDR2 FQGNSA. The CDR3 region is CASSLEWDRGGDTQYF. The CDR3 nucleotides are TGTGCCAGCAGCTTAGAGTGGGACAGGGGAGGAGATACGCAGTATTTT.

The table lists this clonotype with a few counts. The chain links TRBV3-1 to TRBJ2-1; unclear D gene. Per the germline V gene, CDR1 is LGHDT and CDR2 is YNNKEL (reference sequence). V dropped 2 bases and J dropped 8 bases, with 10 bases sitting between them. The CDR3 length is 13 residues. The CDR3, as DNA: TGTGCCAGCAGCCAATCCAGCTCGGATGAGCAGTTCTTC. Translating gives CASSQSSSDEQFF.

J is TRBJ2-7 and V is TRBV20-1; D not certain. In germline, CDR1 is DFQATT, CDR2 SNEGSKA (reference sequence). V was clipped by 0 bases and J by 5 bases, with 14 bases between them. The CDR3 length is 14 residues. The DNA of the CDR3 is TGCAGTGCTAGAGATCGTTTCAAACTCCACGAGCAGTACTTC. It yields the protein CSARDRFKLHEQYF.